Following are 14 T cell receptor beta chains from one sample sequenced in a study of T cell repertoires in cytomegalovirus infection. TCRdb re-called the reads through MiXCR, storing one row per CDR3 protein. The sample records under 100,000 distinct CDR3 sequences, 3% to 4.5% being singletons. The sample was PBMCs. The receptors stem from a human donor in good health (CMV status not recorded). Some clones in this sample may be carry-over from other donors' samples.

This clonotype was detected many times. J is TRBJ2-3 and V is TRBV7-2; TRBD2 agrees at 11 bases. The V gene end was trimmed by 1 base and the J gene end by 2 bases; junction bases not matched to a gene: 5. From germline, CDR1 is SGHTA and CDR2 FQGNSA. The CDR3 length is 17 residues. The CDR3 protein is CASSLGALAGATDTQYF. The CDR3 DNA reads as TGTGCCAGCAGCTTAGGCGCACTAGCGGGGGCCACAGATACGCAGTATTTT.

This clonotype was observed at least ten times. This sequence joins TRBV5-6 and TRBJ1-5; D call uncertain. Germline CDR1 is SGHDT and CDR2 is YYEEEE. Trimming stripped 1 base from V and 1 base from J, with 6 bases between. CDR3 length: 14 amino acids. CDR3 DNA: TGTGCCAGCAGCTTGATTGGGAGCAATCAGCCCCAGCATTTT. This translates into CASSLIGSNQPQHF.

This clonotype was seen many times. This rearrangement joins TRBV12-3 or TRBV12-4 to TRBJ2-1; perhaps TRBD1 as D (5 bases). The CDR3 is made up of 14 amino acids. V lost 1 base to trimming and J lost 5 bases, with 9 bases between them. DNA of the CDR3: TGTGCCAGCAGTTTAGATGGGGCCAACAATGAGCAGTTCTTC. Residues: CASSLDGANNEQFF.

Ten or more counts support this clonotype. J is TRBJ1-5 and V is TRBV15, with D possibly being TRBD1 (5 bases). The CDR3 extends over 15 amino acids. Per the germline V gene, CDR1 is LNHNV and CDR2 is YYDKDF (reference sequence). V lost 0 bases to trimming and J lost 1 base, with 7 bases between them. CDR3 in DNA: TGTGCCACCAGCAGAGATAGGGGAAGCAATCAGCCCCAGCATTTT. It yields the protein CATSRDRGSNQPQHF.

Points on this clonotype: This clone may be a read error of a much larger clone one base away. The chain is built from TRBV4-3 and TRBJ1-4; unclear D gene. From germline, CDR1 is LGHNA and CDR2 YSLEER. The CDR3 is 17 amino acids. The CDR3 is CTSSPEFWPATNEKLFF. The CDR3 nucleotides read TGCACCAGCAGCCCCGAGTTCTGGCCTGCAACTAATGAAAAACTGTTTTTT.

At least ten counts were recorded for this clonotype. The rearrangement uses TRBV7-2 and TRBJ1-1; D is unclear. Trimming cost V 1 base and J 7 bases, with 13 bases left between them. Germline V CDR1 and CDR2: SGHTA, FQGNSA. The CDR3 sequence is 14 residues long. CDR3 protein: CASSLDSGLYEAFF. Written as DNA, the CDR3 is TGTGCCAGCAGCTTAGATAGCGGACTTTATGAAGCTTTCTTT. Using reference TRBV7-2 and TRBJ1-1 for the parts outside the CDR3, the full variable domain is GAGVSQSPSNKVTEKGKDVELRCDPISGHTALYWYRQSLGQGLEFLIYFQGNSAPDKSGLPSDRFSAERTGGSVSTLTIQRTQQEDSAVYLCASSLDSGLYEAFFGQGTRLTVV.

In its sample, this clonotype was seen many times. The CDR3 protein is CASSPPANSYGYTF. The DNA for the CDR3 is TGTGCCAGCTCACCACCTGCGAATAGCTATGGCTACACCTTC. The chain links TRBV18 to TRBJ1-2; D not resolved. Germline loops: CDR1 KGHSH, CDR2 LQKENI. CDR3 size: 14 residues. Trimming pared 0 bases from V and 4 bases from J, leaving 9 bases between.

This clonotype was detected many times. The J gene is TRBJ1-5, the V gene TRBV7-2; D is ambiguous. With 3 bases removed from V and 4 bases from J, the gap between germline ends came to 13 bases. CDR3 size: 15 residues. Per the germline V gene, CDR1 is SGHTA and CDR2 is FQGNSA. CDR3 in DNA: TGTGCCAGCAGCTTGAACACTTATCCTAATCAGCCCCAGCATTTT. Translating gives CASSLNTYPNQPQHF.

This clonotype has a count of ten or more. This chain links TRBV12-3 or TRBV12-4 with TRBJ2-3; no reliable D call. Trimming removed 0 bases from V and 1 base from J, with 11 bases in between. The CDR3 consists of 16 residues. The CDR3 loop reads CASSLAVRPGTDTQYF. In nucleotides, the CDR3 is TGTGCCAGCAGTTTAGCGGTCCGGCCAGGCACAGATACGCAGTATTTT.

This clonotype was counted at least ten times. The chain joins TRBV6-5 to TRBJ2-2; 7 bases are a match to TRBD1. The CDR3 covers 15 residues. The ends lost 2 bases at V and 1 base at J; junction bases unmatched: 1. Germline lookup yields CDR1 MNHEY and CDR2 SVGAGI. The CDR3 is CASSYRTGNTGELFF. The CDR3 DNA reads TGTGCCAGCAGTTACAGGACAGGGAACACCGGGGAGCTGTTTTTT.

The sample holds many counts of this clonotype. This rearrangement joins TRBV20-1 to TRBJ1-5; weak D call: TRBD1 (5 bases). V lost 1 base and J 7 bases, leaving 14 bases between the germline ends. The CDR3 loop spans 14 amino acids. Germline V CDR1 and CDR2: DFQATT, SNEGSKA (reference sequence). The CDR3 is CSARVVGGSQPQHF. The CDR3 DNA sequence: TGCAGTGCTAGAGTTGTCGGGGGGTCCCAGCCCCAGCATTTT.

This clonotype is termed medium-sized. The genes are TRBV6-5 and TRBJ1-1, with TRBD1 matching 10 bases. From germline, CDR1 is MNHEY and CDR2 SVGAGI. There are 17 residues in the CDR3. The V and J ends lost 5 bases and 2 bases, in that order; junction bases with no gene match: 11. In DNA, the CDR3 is TGTGCCAGCAGTCCACGGAGGACAGGGGGGTCTAACACTGAAGCTTTCTTT. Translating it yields CASSPRRTGGSNTEAFF.

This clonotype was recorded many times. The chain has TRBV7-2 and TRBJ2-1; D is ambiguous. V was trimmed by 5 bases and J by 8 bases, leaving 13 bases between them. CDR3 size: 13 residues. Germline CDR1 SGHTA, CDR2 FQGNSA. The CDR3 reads CASSPRIRDEQFF. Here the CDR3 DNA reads TGTGCCAGCAGCCCGCGCATAAGGGATGAGCAGTTCTTC.

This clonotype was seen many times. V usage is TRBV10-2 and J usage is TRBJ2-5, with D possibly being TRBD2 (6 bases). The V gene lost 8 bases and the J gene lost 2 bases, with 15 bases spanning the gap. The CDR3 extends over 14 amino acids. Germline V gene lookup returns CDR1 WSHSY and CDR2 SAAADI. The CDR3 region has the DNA TGCGCCAGCCACCTGGGGGACTTGCAAGAGACCCAGTACTTC. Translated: CASHLGDLQETQYF.